This T cell receptor beta chain stems from a study of blood T cell repertoires in COVID-19. Study summary: Some COVID-19 samples were acute and others convalescent; all came from the United States, Italy and Spain.

Assay: immunoSEQ multiplex PCR; the TCRdb copy retains only in-frame clones and omits some. The sample includes about 140,000 clones, almost 85% of them seen just once. Between the trimmed V and J ends, which lost 7 bases and 1 base, there was a span of 13 bases. The CDR3 extends over 14 amino acids. Germline lookup yields CDR1 LNHDA and CDR2 SQIVND (reference sequence). This sequence joins TRBV19 and TRBJ1-2; the D is unclear. This receptor was obtained from a man aged 45-65 years with acute or convalescent COVID-19. Sequenced: peripheral blood. CDR3 coding DNA: TGTGCCAGTACTTCACCGGACTATAACTATGGCTACACCTTC. Translation: CASTSPDYNYGYTF.